The 8 T cell receptor beta chains listed next were all sequenced from one sample in a study of blood T cell repertoires in COVID-19. Only in-frame clones appear in the TCRdb table, and some are missing; sequencing was by immunoSEQ multiplex PCR. There are under 300,000 clones in the sample; around nine tenths occur only once, and about 1.6% lies in the top ten. The specimen was PBMCs or T cells enriched from blood (not recorded which). Receptors were obtained from a woman aged 45 to 65 who had recovered from COVID-19.

J is TRBJ2-3 and V is TRBV28; D is perhaps TRBD2 (6 bases). V was shortened by 4 bases and J by 5 bases, with 16 bases between the two germline ends. Germline V CDR1 and CDR2: MDHEN, SYDVKM. CDR3 size: 15 residues. This CDR3 reads CASSSLAGSGDTQYF. The CDR3 DNA is TGTGCCAGCAGTTCCTTGGCGGGATCCGGAGATACGCAGTATTTT.

This chain connects TRBV11-2 to TRBJ2-7; D unresolved. Germline-derived CDR1 and CDR2 are SGHAT and FQNNGV. V lost 2 bases and J lost 4, with 6 bases in between. CDR3 length: 12 residues. The CDR3 region has the DNA TGTGCCAGCAGCTTATTGAGGTACGAGCAGTACTTC. Its translation is CASSLLRYEQYF.

This clone has a single count. V usage is TRBV4-1 and J usage is TRBJ2-5; tentative D call: TRBD2 (6 bases). This CDR3 is built from 14 residues. CDR1 and CDR2 (germline): MGHRA, YSYEKL. V was clipped by 0 bases and J by 4 bases, with 9 bases between them. CDR3 sequence reads: CASSQERGGETQYF. In DNA, the CDR3 is TGCGCCAGCAGCCAAGAACGGGGAGGAGAGACCCAGTACTTC.

The V gene is TRBV27, the J gene TRBJ1-6; possible D gene TRBD1, 6 bases. Germline CDR1 MNHEY, CDR2 SMNVEV (reference sequence). The CDR3 is 15 residues long. The V end was cut by 7 bases, the J end by 7 bases, with 17 bases between. CDR3 DNA sequence: TGTGCCAGCAATAGGGCGGGGGGCGCAAATTCACCCCTCCACTTT. This sequence encodes CASNRAGGANSPLHF.

CDR3 protein: CASRTGTGSYEQYF. Here the CDR3 DNA reads TGCGCCAGCAGGACCGGGACAGGTTCCTACGAGCAGTACTTC. This rearrangement joins TRBV5-1 to TRBJ2-7; 8 bases line up with TRBD1. CDR3 length: 14 amino acids. V dropped 5 bases and J dropped 1; count of bases not matched to a gene: 5. In germline, CDR1 is SGHRS, CDR2 YFSETQ.

The rearrangement links TRBV7-9 to TRBJ1-2; D may be TRBD1 (5 bases). CDR1 and CDR2 from the germline V gene are SEHNR and FQNEAQ (reference sequence). This CDR3 has 13 amino acids. V lost 0 bases, J lost 8 bases, and 10 bases lay in between. The CDR3 spells CASSLAAGTGYTF. The CDR3 DNA reads TGTGCCAGCAGCTTAGCGGCGGGGACCGGCTACACCTTC.

This clone has just a few counts. The genes are TRBV3-1 (or the pseudogene TRBV3-2) and TRBJ1-1; D remains ambiguous. The CDR3 is 14 amino acids. Trimming removed 8 bases from V and 1 base from J, with 14 bases in between. Germline loops: CDR1 LGHDT, CDR2 YNNKEL (reference sequence). The CDR3 DNA is TGTGCCAGCTCCCACTCGGAGACGAACACTGAAGCTTTCTTT. Its protein is CASSHSETNTEAFF.

The CDR3 spells CASSTEQGGGYTF. The CDR3 region has the DNA TGTGCCAGCAGCACAGAACAGGGTGGGGGCTACACCTTC. This rearrangement joins TRBV7-9 to TRBJ1-2; D may be TRBD1 (6 bases). Trimming left V 5 bases short and J 8 bases short, with 15 bases between. Germline CDR1 SEHNR, CDR2 FQNEAQ (reference sequence). The CDR3 is 13 amino acids.